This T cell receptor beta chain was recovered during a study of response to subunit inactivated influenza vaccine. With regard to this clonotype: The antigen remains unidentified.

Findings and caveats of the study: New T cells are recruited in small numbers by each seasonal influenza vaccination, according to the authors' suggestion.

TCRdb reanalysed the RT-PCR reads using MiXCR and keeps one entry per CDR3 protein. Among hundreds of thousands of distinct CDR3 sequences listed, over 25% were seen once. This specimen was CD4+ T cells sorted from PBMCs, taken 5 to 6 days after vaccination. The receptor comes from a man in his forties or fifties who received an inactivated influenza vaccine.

The CDR3 sequence is CASRKSGTGRYEQYF. CDR3 DNA sequence: TGTGCCAGCAGAAAATCCGGGACAGGGAGGTACGAGCAGTACTTC. The J gene is TRBJ2-7, the V gene TRBV11-2; 9 bases are shared with TRBD1. Unmatched junction bases numbered 10, after V lost 6 bases and J lost 4 bases. Per the germline V gene, CDR1 is SGHAT and CDR2 is FQNNGV. CDR3 size: 15 residues.